The rows below give T cell receptor beta chains drawn from one sample of a study of cytomegalovirus exposure and HLA in healthy donors. Generated by immunoSEQ multiplex PCR, the TCRdb table keeps only in-frame clones and is missing some. The sample consists of about 97,000 clones, around 85% of them appearing once. Sample: PBMCs. The origin of the receptors is a man between 35 and 55 years old in good health and CMV-seropositive. CDR3s include the opening cysteine and the closing phenylalanine or tryptophan. D genes are given only for firm matches. Rows give clone size only sometimes, using once, few, many, or a class for an expanded clone.

j_gene	v_gene	abundance	d_gene	CDR3nt	CDR3aa
TRBJ1-2	TRBV7-9	NA	NA	TGTGCCAGCAGCCAGACAGGACAGCGAGACTATGGCTACACCTTC	CASSQTGQRDYGYTF
TRBJ2-1	TRBV7-9	NA	TRBD2	TGTGCCAGCAGCTTACTACGGGCGGGAGTTAGAGATGAGCAGTTCTTC	CASSLLRAGVRDEQFF
TRBJ1-5	TRBV30	NA	TRBD1	TGTGCCTGGAGTACGGGACCCGGACAGGGACTTCGTCAGCCCCAGCATTTT	CAWSTGPGQGLRQPQHF
TRBJ2-1	TRBV9	few	TRBD2	TGTGCCAGCAGCGTAGCTGGGCGGGGGGCCTACTCCTACAATGAGCAGTTCTTC	CASSVAGRGAYSYNEQFF
TRBJ1-1	TRBV7-2	NA	NA	TGTGCCAGCAGCTTATTGACATCAGCTTTCTTT	CASSLLTSAFF
TRBJ1-3	TRBV2	NA	NA	TGTGCCAGCAGTGAACTGGCAGGGATCGGAAACACCATATATTTT	CASSELAGIGNTIYF
TRBJ1-5	TRBV6-1	NA	NA	TGTGCCAGCAGTGAACAGGGTGTTAGCAATCAGCCCCAGCATTTT	CASSEQGVSNQPQHF
TRBJ2-5	TRBV15	NA	NA	TGTGCCACCAGCAGAGAACCGGGTACCCAAGAGACCCAGTACTTC	CATSREPGTQETQYF
TRBJ1-1	TRBV7-2	NA	TRBD1	TGTGCCAGCAGCCAGGCGTGGACAGGGCCGATGGGCGGCTTT	CASSQAWTGPMGGF
TRBJ2-3	TRBV23-1	NA	NA	TGCGCCAGCAGTACTCGCACAGATACGCAGTATTTT	CASSTRTDTQYF
TRBJ1-2	TRBV7-6	NA	TRBD1	TGTGCCAGCAGCTTAGTGACCCGTAGGGCAGGGGGTGGCTACACCTTC	CASSLVTRRAGGGYTF
TRBJ1-2	TRBV11-3	once	NA	TGTGCCAGCAGCTTCGGTAAGGGGTTTACTAACTATGGCTACACCTTC	CASSFGKGFTNYGYTF
TRBJ2-2	TRBV10-3	once	TRBD1	TGTGCCGCTGGAGAGGGGGCAGGGGAGCTGTTTTTT	CAAGEGAGELFF
TRBJ2-1	TRBV10-1	NA	TRBD2	TGCGCCAGCAGTGAGTCGAGCGGGGGGGCTTTTAATGAGCAGTTCTTC	CASSESSGGAFNEQFF
TRBJ1-1	TRBV6-5	NA	TRBD1	TGTGCCAGCAGTTACTTGGGACAGGGTTTCACTGAAGCTTTCTTT	CASSYLGQGFTEAFF
TRBJ2-2	TRBV27	NA	NA	TGTGCCAGCACCCCACAGGCCCCTGGGGCCGGGGAGCTGTTTTTT	CASTPQAPGAGELFF
TRBJ2-5	TRBV2	NA	TRBD1	TGTGCCAGCAGTGAATACAGGGGGATAGGAGAGACCCAGTACTTC	CASSEYRGIGETQYF
TRBJ1-2	TRBV9	NA	NA	TGTGCCAGCAGCGCAGGCCCCCAATACTACTATGGCTACACCTTC	CASSAGPQYYYGYTF
TRBJ2-7	TRBV5-4	once	TRBD2	TGTGCCAGCAGCTTAAGCGGGGGGGCCCTCGGCGAGCAGTACTTC	CASSLSGGALGEQYF
TRBJ2-3	TRBV7-3	once	TRBD2	TGTGCCAGCAGCCCCTCGGGGGGGCGCCCAGATACGCAGTATTTT	CASSPSGGRPDTQYF
TRBJ2-5	TRBV27	few	TRBD1	TGTGCCAGCAGTTTACAGGGGGTTCCACAAGAGACCCAGTACTTC	CASSLQGVPQETQYF
TRBJ1-1	TRBV18	NA	NA	TGTGCCAGCTCACCGAAGAGGGTAGGGAACACTGAAGCTTTCTTT	CASSPKRVGNTEAFF
TRBJ1-1	TRBV19	NA	TRBD1	TGTGCCAGTACCCGGGACAGGGTAATGAACACTGAAGCTTTCTTT	CASTRDRVMNTEAFF
TRBJ1-1	TRBV2	NA	TRBD1	TGTGCCAGCAGTCAGGACAGGGGCAGTGTCACTGAAGCTTTCTTT	CASSQDRGSVTEAFF
TRBJ2-7	TRBV11-3	NA	NA	TGTGCCAGCAGCTTAAGAATAGATTTATTCTACGAGCAGTACTTC	CASSLRIDLFYEQYF
TRBJ2-1	TRBV7-9	NA	NA	TGTGCCAGCAGCTTTTATACGGGGGACTTTTACAATGAGCAGTTCTTC	CASSFYTGDFYNEQFF
TRBJ2-2	TRBV10-1	NA	NA	TGCGCCAGCAGTGAGTTCCGGGACACCGGGGAGCTGTTTTTT	CASSEFRDTGELFF
TRBJ2-7	TRBV18	NA	TRBD1	TGTGCCAGCTCACCGGATGCACAGGGGTTATATCTGTACTTC	CASSPDAQGLYLYF